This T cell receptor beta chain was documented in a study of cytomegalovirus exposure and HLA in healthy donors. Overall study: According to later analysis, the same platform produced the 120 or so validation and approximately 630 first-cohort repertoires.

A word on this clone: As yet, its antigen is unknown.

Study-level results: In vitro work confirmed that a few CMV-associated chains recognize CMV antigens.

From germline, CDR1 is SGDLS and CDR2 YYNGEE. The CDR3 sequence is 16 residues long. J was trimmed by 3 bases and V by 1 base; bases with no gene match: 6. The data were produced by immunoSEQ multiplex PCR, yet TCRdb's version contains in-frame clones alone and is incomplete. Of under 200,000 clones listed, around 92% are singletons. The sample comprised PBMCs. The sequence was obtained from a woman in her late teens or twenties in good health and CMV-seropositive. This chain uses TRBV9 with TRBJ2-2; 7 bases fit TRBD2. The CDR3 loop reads CASSVWTSRYTGELFF. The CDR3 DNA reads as TGTGCCAGCAGCGTATGGACTAGTAGGTACACCGGGGAGCTGTTTTTT. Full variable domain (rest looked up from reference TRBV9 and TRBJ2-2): DSGVTQTPKHLITATGQRVTLRCSPRSGDLSVYWYQQSLDQGLQFLIQYYNGEERAKGNILERFSAQQFPDLHSELNLSSLELGDSALYFCASSVWTSRYTGELFFGEGSRLTVL.